Listed here is a single TCR beta chain. Trimming pared 6 bases from V and 0 bases from J, leaving 14 bases between. There are 16 residues in the CDR3. Germline CDR1 reads LGHDT; CDR2 reads YNNKEL (reference sequence). This record comes from a study of blood T cell repertoires in COVID-19. Study overall: The United States, Italy and Spain supplied acute and convalescent COVID-19 samples. The cDNA or gDNA used as material had been derived from T cells, B-cell-depleted T cells, or PBMCs.

Sequencing was performed with immunoSEQ multiplex PCR; in TCRdb, only in-frame clones are kept and a portion is missing. There are over 85,000 clones in the sample; 60% to 80% occur only once, and around 15% lies in the top ten. Sequencing was performed on peripheral blood. The chain uses TRBV3-1 (or the pseudogene TRBV3-2) and TRBJ2-2; D is perhaps TRBD1 (5 bases). The sequence came from a woman aged 80 or over with active or convalescent COVID-19. Written as DNA, the CDR3 is TGTGCCAGCAGTCCGACAGTTTTTTCGAACACCGGGGAGCTGTTTTTT. Translating gives CASSPTVFSNTGELFF.